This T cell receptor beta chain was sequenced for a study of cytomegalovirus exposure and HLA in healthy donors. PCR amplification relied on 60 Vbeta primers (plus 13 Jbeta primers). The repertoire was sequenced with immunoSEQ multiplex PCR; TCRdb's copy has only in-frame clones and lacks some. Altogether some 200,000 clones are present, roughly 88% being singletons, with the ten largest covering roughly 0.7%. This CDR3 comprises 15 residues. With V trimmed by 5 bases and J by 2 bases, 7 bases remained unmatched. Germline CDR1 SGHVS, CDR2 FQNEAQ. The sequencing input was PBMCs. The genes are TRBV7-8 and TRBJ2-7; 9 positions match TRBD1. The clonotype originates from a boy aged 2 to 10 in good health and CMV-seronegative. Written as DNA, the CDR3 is TGTGCCAGCAGCCCAGCCGGGACAGGGACCTACGAGCAGTACTTC. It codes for CASSPAGTGTYEQYF.